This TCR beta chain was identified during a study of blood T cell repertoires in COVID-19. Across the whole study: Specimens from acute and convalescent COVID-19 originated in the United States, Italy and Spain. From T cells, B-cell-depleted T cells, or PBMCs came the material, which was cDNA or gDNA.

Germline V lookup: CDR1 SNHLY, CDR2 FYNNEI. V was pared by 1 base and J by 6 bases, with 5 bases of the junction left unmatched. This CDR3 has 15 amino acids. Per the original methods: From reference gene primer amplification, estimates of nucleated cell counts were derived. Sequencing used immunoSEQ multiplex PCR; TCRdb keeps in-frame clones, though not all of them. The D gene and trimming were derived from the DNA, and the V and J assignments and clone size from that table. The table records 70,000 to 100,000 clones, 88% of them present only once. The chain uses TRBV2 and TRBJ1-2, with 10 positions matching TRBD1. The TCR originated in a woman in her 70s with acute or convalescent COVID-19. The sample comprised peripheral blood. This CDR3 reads CASSEEPGQGDGYTF. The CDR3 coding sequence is TGTGCCAGCAGTGAAGAGCCCGGACAGGGGGATGGCTACACCTTC.